This TCR beta chain comes out of a study of control samples from healthy donors and cancer patients. Clones were read by immunoSEQ multiplex PCR, and TCRdb kept only the in-frame ones, dropping some. The table lists roughly 68,000 clones, approximately 83% of them singletons. V trimming: 0 bases; J trimming: 2 bases; junction bases outside the gene matches: 12. The CDR3 sequence is 18 residues long. The germline gives CDR1 LGHNA, CDR2 YNFKEQ. The TCR comes from a man aged 60 to 69 in good health. V usage is TRBV4-2 and J usage is TRBJ2-7, with TRBD2 matching over 8 bases. Specimen: blood. The CDR3 region is CASSQEYFSGTTAYEQYF. The CDR3 DNA reads as TGTGCCAGCAGCCAAGAATATTTTAGCGGGACGACAGCCTACGAGCAGTACTTC.